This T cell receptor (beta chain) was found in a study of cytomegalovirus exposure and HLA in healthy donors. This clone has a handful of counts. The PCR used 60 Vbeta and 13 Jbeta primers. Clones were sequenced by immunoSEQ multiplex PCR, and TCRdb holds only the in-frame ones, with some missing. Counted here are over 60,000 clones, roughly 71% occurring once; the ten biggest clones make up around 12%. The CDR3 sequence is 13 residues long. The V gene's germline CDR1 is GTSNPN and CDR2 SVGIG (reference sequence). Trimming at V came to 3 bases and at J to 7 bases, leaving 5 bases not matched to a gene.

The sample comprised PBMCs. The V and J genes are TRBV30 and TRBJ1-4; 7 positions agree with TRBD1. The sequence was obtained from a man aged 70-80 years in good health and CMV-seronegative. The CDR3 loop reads CAWRGTGVEKLFF. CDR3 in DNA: TGTGCCTGGAGAGGAACAGGGGTTGAAAAACTGTTTTTT. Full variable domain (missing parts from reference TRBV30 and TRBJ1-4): SQTIHQWPATLVQPVGSPLSLECTVEGTSNPNLYWYRQAAGRGLQLLFYSVGIGQISSEVPQNLSASRPQDRQFILSSKKLLLSDSGFYLCAWRGTGVEKLFFGSGTQLSVL.